The 28 T cell receptor beta chains below were found in one sample sequenced in a study of beta chain features in type 1 diabetes. Sequencing targeted expressed TCRB transcripts, as all isolated RNA had been reverse transcribed. Assay used: immunoSEQ multiplex PCR; TCRdb lists only in-frame clones, some missing. The sample includes hundreds of thousands of clones, over 10% of them seen just once. Sequenced sample: naive CD4+ T cells from blood. The receptors stem from a man younger than 30 in good health.

The chain combines TRBV5-5 with TRBJ2-5; D perhaps matches TRBD1 (5 bases). CDR3 size: 16 residues. Trimming cost V 1 base and J 1 base, with 14 bases left between them. Looked up from germline, CDR1 is SGHKS and CDR2 is YYEKEE (reference sequence). CDR3 region: CASSLFVGEFQETQYF. The CDR3, as DNA: TGTGCCAGCAGCTTGTTTGTAGGGGAATTCCAAGAGACCCAGTACTTC. Full variable domain (remainder filled in from reference TRBV5-5 and TRBJ2-5): DAGVTQSPTHLIKTRGQQVTLRCSPISGHKSVSWYQQVLGQGPQFIFQYYEKEERGRGNFPDRFSARQFPNYSSELNVNALLLGDSALYLCASSLFVGEFQETQYFGPGTRLLVL.

This sequence joins TRBV30 and TRBJ2-7; 9 nucleotides agree with TRBD2. V shed 5 bases and J 0 bases; nucleotides not matched to a gene: 11. Germline values: CDR1 GTSNPN, CDR2 SVGIG (reference sequence). The CDR3 is made up of 16 amino acids. CDR3 residues: CAWSTGTSRSSYEQYF. The CDR3 DNA follows: TGTGCCTGGTCGACAGGGACTAGCCGAAGCTCCTACGAGCAGTACTTC.

This clone was seen more than once but under ten times. This sequence joins TRBV10-3 and TRBJ2-7; the match to TRBD2 covers 11 bases. This CDR3 is built from 15 residues. J lost 2 bases, V lost 5 bases, and 5 bases had no gene match. Germline V lookup: CDR1 ENHRY, CDR2 SYGVKD. CDR3 region: CAISQTSGAAYEQYF. The CDR3 DNA sequence: TGTGCCATCAGTCAGACTAGCGGGGCAGCCTACGAGCAGTACTTC.

CDR3 DNA: TGCAGCGTTGAAGGGACTAGCGGGACGCTCAAGTCCTGGGAGCAGTTCTTC. It yields the protein CSVEGTSGTLKSWEQFF. The chain uses TRBV29-1 and TRBJ2-1; TRBD2 matches 12 bases. The trim removed 1 base at V and 10 bases at J, leaving 14 bases unmatched. CDR3 length: 17 residues. Germline-derived CDR1 and CDR2 are SQVTM and ANQGSEA.

The V and J genes are TRBV14 and TRBJ2-5, with 7 positions matching TRBD1. V shed 2 bases, J shed 2 bases, and the junction held 5 bases outside the gene matches. The CDR3 covers 15 residues. CDR1 and CDR2 from the germline V gene are SGHDN and FVKESK. CDR3 sequence reads: CASSQWTGQQETQYF. CDR3 DNA: TGTGCCAGCAGCCAATGGACAGGTCAACAAGAGACCCAGTACTTC. The full variable domain, with the rest looked up from reference TRBV14 and TRBJ2-5, is EAGVTQFPSHSVIEKGQTVTLRCDPISGHDNLYWYRRVMGKEIKFLLHFVKESKQDESGMPNNRFLAERTGGTYSTLKVQPAELEDSGVYFCASSQWTGQQETQYFGPGTRLLVL.

This clone occurred a few times. The chain employs TRBV18 and TRBJ2-5, with D possibly TRBD2 on 5 matching bases. Trimming stripped 0 bases from V and 2 bases from J, with 10 bases between. The germline V gene encodes CDR1 KGHSH and CDR2 LQKENI. This CDR3 has 15 residues. The CDR3 nucleotides are TGTGCCAGCTCACCACCCCGGGATCTTCAAGAGACCCAGTACTTC. Translated, it gives CASSPPRDLQETQYF.

V gene TRBV28 combines with J gene TRBJ1-5; 8 nucleotides align to TRBD1. The CDR3 runs 15 residues. J lost 9 bases, V lost 3 bases, and 10 bases had no gene match. Germline V gene data show CDR1 as MDHEN and CDR2 as SYDVKM. CDR3 sequence: CASSFLRTGSGPQHF. The CDR3 DNA follows: TGTGCCAGCAGTTTCCTGAGGACAGGGAGTGGGCCCCAGCATTTT.

In DNA form, the CDR3 reads TGTGCCACCGATACCGGGACAGAATTCAGCTACACCTTC. Amino acids: CATDTGTEFSYTF. The rearrangement uses TRBV28 and TRBJ1-2; 7 bases are shared with TRBD1. V dropped 10 bases and J dropped 9; count of bases not matched to a gene: 14. The CDR3 is made up of 13 amino acids. Germline lookup yields CDR1 MDHEN and CDR2 SYDVKM.

This clone was found a few times. The chain combines TRBV19 with TRBJ2-1; a possible D gene is TRBD2 (6 bases). V was shortened by 6 bases and J by 2 bases, with 11 bases between the two germline ends. Germline V gives CDR1 LNHDA, CDR2 SQIVND (reference sequence). This CDR3 spans 14 amino acids. The CDR3 sequence: CASRTWGAYNEQFF. The CDR3, as DNA: TGTGCCAGTAGAACATGGGGGGCCTACAATGAGCAGTTCTTC.

J is TRBJ2-3 and V is TRBV9; possible D gene TRBD2, 6 bases. CDR1 and CDR2 from the germline V gene are SGDLS and YYNGEE. The V and J ends lost 3 bases and 3 bases respectively, with 11 bases between them. There are 14 residues in the CDR3. CDR3 coding DNA: TGTGCCAGCAGCGCACAAGGGACTACAGATACGCAGTATTTT. Its translation is CASSAQGTTDTQYF.

This clone was counted only a few times. V and J are TRBV9 and TRBJ2-1, with TRBD1 as a possible D gene (6 bases). This CDR3 is 15 amino acids long. The V gene lost 4 bases and the J gene lost 8 bases, with 19 bases spanning the gap. Germline loops: CDR1 SGDLS, CDR2 YYNGEE. This chain's CDR3 is CASSNTGTLGHEQFF. The CDR3 DNA reads TGTGCCAGCAGCAACACCGGGACATTGGGCCATGAGCAGTTCTTC.

V and J are TRBV5-1 and TRBJ2-2; 13 nucleotides align to TRBD2. The CDR3 covers 16 residues. Germline loops: CDR1 SGHRS, CDR2 YFSETQ. V lost 5 bases to trimming and J lost 0 bases; unmatched junction nucleotides: 1. The CDR3 loop reads CASRLAGGPNTGELFF. DNA for the CDR3: TGCGCCAGCAGACTAGCGGGGGGGCCGAACACCGGGGAGCTGTTTTTT.

The rearrangement links TRBV28 to TRBJ2-7, with 14 bases identical to TRBD2. CDR1 is MDHEN and CDR2 is SYDVKM in the germline V gene. This CDR3 is built from 16 residues. The junction had 9 bases not matched to a gene; V was cut back by 5 bases and J by 6 bases. The CDR3 here is CASSPPGTSGSVEQYF. The CDR3 DNA sequence: TGTGCCAGCAGTCCACCGGGGACTAGCGGGAGTGTCGAGCAGTACTTC.

This clone was picked up a small number of times. The chain has TRBV18 and TRBJ1-1; D might be TRBD1 (5 bases). The CDR3 runs 14 residues. The V and J ends lost 3 bases and 3 bases respectively, with 11 bases between them. The V gene's germline CDR1 is KGHSH and CDR2 LQKENI. CDR3 in amino acids: CASSPSGGHTEAFF. The CDR3 nucleotides are TGTGCCAGCTCACCGAGCGGGGGACACACTGAAGCTTTCTTT.

This clone has a single count. V gene TRBV30 combines with J gene TRBJ1-5; D call uncertain. The CDR3 has 14 residues. The germline gives CDR1 GTSNPN, CDR2 SVGIG (reference sequence). V lost 4 bases and J lost 3, with 13 bases in between. The CDR3 sequence: CAWTTTGFNQPQHF. The CDR3 DNA follows: TGTGCCTGGACCACGACTGGGTTCAATCAGCCCCAGCATTTT.

The chain has TRBV29-1 and TRBJ2-7, with 7 bases aligning to TRBD2. Germline V CDR1 and CDR2: SQVTM, ANQGSEA. CDR3 size: 13 residues. V was pared by 5 bases and J by 0 bases, with 4 bases of the junction left unmatched. CDR3 sequence reads: CSVRAGVSYEQYF. CDR3 in DNA: TGCAGCGTTCGTGCGGGGGTCTCCTACGAGCAGTACTTC.

This clone was counted only a few times. This chain uses TRBV18 with TRBJ1-2, with a possible D match to TRBD1 (6 bases). Germline assignment: CDR1 KGHSH and CDR2 LQKENI. Trimming shortened V by 3 bases and J by 8 bases, and 19 bases separated the two germline ends. CDR3 length: 15 amino acids. CDR3 in amino acids: CASSPRDMDSGGYTF. Written as DNA, the CDR3 is TGTGCCAGCTCACCCCGGGACATGGATTCGGGGGGCTACACCTTC.

This clone has just a few counts. CDR3 residues: CASSGHGTAWEPQHF. CDR3 DNA: TGTGCCAGCAGTGGTCATGGGACAGCTTGGGAGCCCCAGCATTTT. This sequence joins TRBV25-1 and TRBJ1-5; 7 positions match TRBD1. V shed 4 bases, J shed 8 bases, and the junction held 11 bases outside the gene matches. The CDR3 length is 15 residues. The germline CDR1 and CDR2 sequences are MGHDK and SYGVNS. The entire variable domain, with the rest obtained from reference TRBV25-1 and TRBJ1-5, is as follows: EADIYQTPRYLVIGTGKKITLECSQTMGHDKMYWYQQDPGMELHLIHYSYGVNSTEKGDLSSESTVSRIRTEHFPLTLESARPSHTSQYLCASSGHGTAWEPQHFGDGTRLSIL.

This clone was picked up a small number of times. The CDR3 nucleotides read TGTGCCAGCAGTCCTACAGGGCAGGTAGACCGAAATGAGCAGTTCTTC. Translated: CASSPTGQVDRNEQFF. The chain is built from TRBV28 and TRBJ2-1; D is perhaps TRBD1 (6 bases). Germline CDR1 and CDR2: MDHEN and SYDVKM. Trimming pared 5 bases from V and 7 bases from J, leaving 21 bases between. This CDR3 region has 16 residues.

J is TRBJ2-5 and V is TRBV7-2; 7 bases are a match to TRBD2. From germline, CDR1 is SGHTA and CDR2 FQGNSA. The junction had 13 bases not matched to a gene; V was cut back by 7 bases and J by 2 bases. CDR3 size: 16 residues. The CDR3 coding sequence is TGTGCCAGCAAGGGATCGCGACTAGCTCCGCAAGAGACCCAGTACTTC. Its protein product is CASKGSRLAPQETQYF.

This clone was counted a few times. The V gene is TRBV18, the J gene TRBJ2-1; 7 nucleotides agree with TRBD2. The trim removed 0 bases at V and 0 bases at J, leaving 2 bases unmatched. This CDR3 has 16 amino acids. Germline V lookup: CDR1 KGHSH, CDR2 LQKENI. As DNA, the CDR3 is TGTGCCAGCTCACCACCAGGCGGGAGCTCCTACAATGAGCAGTTCTTC. Its protein is CASSPPGGSSYNEQFF.

This chain joins TRBV2 and TRBJ2-1; D is perhaps TRBD2 (6 bases). The CDR3 loop spans 14 amino acids. The V gene's germline CDR1 is SNHLY and CDR2 FYNNEI. Trimming removed 8 bases at V and 5 bases at J, with 16 bases between. The CDR3 protein is CASAPRLVDNEQFF. In nucleotides, the CDR3 is TGTGCCAGCGCCCCAAGACTAGTGGACAATGAGCAGTTCTTC.

This clone has a count of ten or more. The chain uses TRBV18 and TRBJ1-1, with a possible D match to TRBD1 (6 bases). CDR3 length equals 15 residues. Deletions cut 1 base from V and 3 bases from J, with 12 bases between. The germline gives CDR1 KGHSH, CDR2 LQKENI. Here the CDR3 reads CASSPLQGWDTEAFF. The CDR3 DNA is TGTGCCAGCTCACCACTACAGGGCTGGGACACTGAAGCTTTCTTT.

This clone showed up just a few times. The rearrangement uses TRBV9 and TRBJ1-5; TRBD1 might be the D (6 bases). V lost 2 bases and J 1 base, leaving 10 bases between the germline ends. The CDR3 contains 15 residues. CDR1 and CDR2 (germline): SGDLS, YYNGEE. For the CDR3, the DNA is TGTGCCAGCAGCGTTGGGACAACGAGCAATCAGCCCCAGCATTTT. Translation: CASSVGTTSNQPQHF.

V and J are TRBV6-5 and TRBJ2-7; no firm D call. Germline V lookup: CDR1 MNHEY, CDR2 SVGAGI. V dropped 0 bases and J dropped 5 bases, with 11 bases sitting between them. This CDR3 region has 14 residues. The CDR3 DNA is TGTGCCAGCAGTTACTCCCTTCCCCCCCACGAGCAGTACTTC. Its translation: CASSYSLPPHEQYF.

The V and J genes are TRBV14 and TRBJ2-3; 8 positions match TRBD1. V was clipped by 6 bases and J by 9 bases; unmatched bases: 14. The germline gives CDR1 SGHDN, CDR2 FVKESK. The CDR3 extends over 15 amino acids. The CDR3 DNA is TGTGCCAGCAGACCTTCCGGGACAGGCCGAGGCACGCAGTATTTT. Its translation: CASRPSGTGRGTQYF.

This chain links TRBV4-3 with TRBJ2-3, with 11 bases aligning to TRBD2. J was trimmed by 0 bases and V by 3 bases; bases with no gene match: 11. This CDR3 has 19 amino acids. The germline CDR1 and CDR2 sequences are LGHNA and YSLEER. Here the CDR3 DNA reads TGCGCCAGCAGCCACACACCCTCAACTAGCGGGAGTAGCACAGATACGCAGTATTTT. Amino acids: CASSHTPSTSGSSTDTQYF.

This clone was observed a handful of times. The chain carries TRBV10-3 and TRBJ1-5; possible D gene TRBD1, 5 bases. This CDR3 has 14 residues. V gave up 4 bases and J gave up 0 bases, with 7 bases separating them. The germline V gene has CDR1 ENHRY and CDR2 SYGVKD. The CDR3 DNA reads TGTGCCATCAGTGGGACACATAGCAATCAGCCCCAGCATTTT. It translates to CAISGTHSNQPQHF.